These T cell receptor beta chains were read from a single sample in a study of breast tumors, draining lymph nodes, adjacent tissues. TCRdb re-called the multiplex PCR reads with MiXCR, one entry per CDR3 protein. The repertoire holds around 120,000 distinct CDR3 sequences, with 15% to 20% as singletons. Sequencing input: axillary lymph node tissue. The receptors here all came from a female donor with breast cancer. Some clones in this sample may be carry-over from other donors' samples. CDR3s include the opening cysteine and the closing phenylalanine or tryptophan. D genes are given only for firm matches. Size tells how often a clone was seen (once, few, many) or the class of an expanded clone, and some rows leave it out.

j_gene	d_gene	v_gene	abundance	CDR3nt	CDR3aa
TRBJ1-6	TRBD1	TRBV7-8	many	TGTGCCAGCAGCTTCGCACAGGGGACGGGTTCACCCCTCCACTTT	CASSFAQGTGSPLHF
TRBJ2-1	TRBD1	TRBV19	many	TGTGCCAGTAGTATAAGGACAGGGAGAGGGGATGAGCAGTTCTTC	CASSIRTGRGDEQFF
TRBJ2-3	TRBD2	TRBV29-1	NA	TGCAGCGTTGATTCGGGACTAGCGGGAGGGTCAGATACGCAGTATTTT	CSVDSGLAGGSDTQYF
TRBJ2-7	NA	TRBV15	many	TGTGCCACCAGCAGTCCGAGCCTCCCCTACGAGCAGTACTTC	CATSSPSLPYEQYF
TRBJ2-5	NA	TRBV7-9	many	TGTGCCAGCAGACCCCCGACGCAAGAGACCCAGTACTTC	CASRPPTQETQYF
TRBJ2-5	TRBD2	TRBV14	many	TGTGCCAGCAGCCAGTGGGGAGGGGAGACCCAGTACTTC	CASSQWGGETQYF
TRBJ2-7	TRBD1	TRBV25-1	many	TGTGCCAGCAGTGTTCCGGGACAGGGAAGGTACGAGCAGTACTTC	CASSVPGQGRYEQYF
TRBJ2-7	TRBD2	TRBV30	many	TGTGCCTGGAGTTTTTCCGGGACTAGTTCCGAGCAGTACTTC	CAWSFSGTSSEQYF
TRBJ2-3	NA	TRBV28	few	TGTGCCAGCAGTCTCGCAGGGTTTAGCACAGATACGCAGTATTTT	CASSLAGFSTDTQYF
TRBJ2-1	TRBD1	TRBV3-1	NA	TGTGCCAGCAGCACTACAGGGGGCGGTGAGCAGTTCTTC	CASSTTGGGEQFF
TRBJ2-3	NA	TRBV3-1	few	TGTGCCAGCAGCCAAGATTTCGAGCTACCGCAGTATTTT	CASSQDFELPQYF
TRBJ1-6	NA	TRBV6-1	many	TGTGCCAGCAGTTCAGGGGACAAGGCCCTCCACTTT	CASSSGDKALHF
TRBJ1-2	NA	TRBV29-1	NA	TGCAGCGTTGAGGGGGGGGTGTCCTATAGCTACACCTTC	CSVEGGVSYSYTF
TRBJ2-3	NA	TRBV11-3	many	TGTGCCAGCAGCTTAGACACAGATACGCAGTATTTT	CASSLDTDTQYF
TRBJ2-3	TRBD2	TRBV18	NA	TGTGCCAGCTCACCGGCGGGAGGAACCACAGATACGCAGTATTTT	CASSPAGGTTDTQYF
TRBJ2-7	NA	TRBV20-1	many	TGCAGTGCTAGAGATTATTGGCAGGGGGGCTACGAGCAGTACTTC	CSARDYWQGGYEQYF
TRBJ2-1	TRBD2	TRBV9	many	TGTGCCAGCAGCGTAGTAGCGGGGGTTAGCGATGAGCAGTTCTTC	CASSVVAGVSDEQFF
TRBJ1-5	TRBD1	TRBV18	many	TGTGCCAGCTCGGAGGGACAGGGGGTTTATCAGCCCCAGCATTTT	CASSEGQGVYQPQHF
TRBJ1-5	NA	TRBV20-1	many	TGCAGTGCTAGAGGCCTGCTGGTTCGGGAATCCCAGCATTTT	CSARGLLVRESQHF
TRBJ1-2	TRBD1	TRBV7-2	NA	TGTGCCAGCAATGGACAGGGGCTTCAGGACTATGGCTACACCTTC	CASNGQGLQDYGYTF
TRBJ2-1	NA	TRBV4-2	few	TGTGCCAGCAGCCAAGTAGGGCCTAACTCCTACAATGAGCAGTTCTTC	CASSQVGPNSYNEQFF
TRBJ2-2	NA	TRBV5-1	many	TGCGCCAGCAGCTTGCGGATTCGGGACACCAGGTTAAACACCGGGGAGCTGTTTTTT	CASSLRIRDTRLNTGELFF
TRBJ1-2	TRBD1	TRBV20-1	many	TGCAGTGCTAGAGATGGGACAGGCCGTAACTATGGCTACACCTTC	CSARDGTGRNYGYTF
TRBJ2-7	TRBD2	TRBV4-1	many	TGCGCCAGCAGCCAGGAGACTAGCGGAAGCTCCTACGAGCAGTACTTC	CASSQETSGSSYEQYF
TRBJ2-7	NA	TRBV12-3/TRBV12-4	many	TGTGCCAGCAGCCGCTTTGAGCAGTACTTC	CASSRFEQYF
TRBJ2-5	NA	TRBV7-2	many	TGTGCCAGCAGCTTTGGCATAGGGGAGACCCAGTACTTC	CASSFGIGETQYF
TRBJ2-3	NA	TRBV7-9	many	TGTGCCAGCAGGTCCGGGACGGTTCCCACAGATACGCAGTATTTT	CASRSGTVPTDTQYF
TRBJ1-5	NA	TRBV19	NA	TGTGACAGTAGTATCTTGAATAGCAATCAGCCCCAGCATTTT	CDSSILNSNQPQHF
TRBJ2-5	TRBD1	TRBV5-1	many	TGCGCCAGCAGCCCAGGGGGCCGGGAGACCCAGTACTTC	CASSPGGRETQYF
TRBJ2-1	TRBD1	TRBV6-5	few	TGTGTCAGCAGTTATGCCCTGGGACAGTCCAATGAGCAGTTCTTC	CVSSYALGQSNEQFF
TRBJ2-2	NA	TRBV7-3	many	TGTGCCAGCAGCCCAGATGGACTCCTCACCGGGGAGCTGTTTTTT	CASSPDGLLTGELFF
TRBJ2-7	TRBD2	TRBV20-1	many	TGCAGTGCTAGTTTTAGCGGGGGGGCTAACGAGCAGTACTTC	CSASFSGGANEQYF
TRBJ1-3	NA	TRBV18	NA	TGTGCCAGCTCACGACAGTCCCCCAGCTCTGGAAACACCATATATTTT	CASSRQSPSSGNTIYF
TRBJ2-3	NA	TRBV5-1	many	TGCGCCAGCAGCTTGGACAACACAGATACGCAGTATTTT	CASSLDNTDTQYF
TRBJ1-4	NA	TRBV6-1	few	TGTGCCAGCACTCCAAGGGCAGTGGGAATTGAAAAACTGTTTTTT	CASTPRAVGIEKLFF
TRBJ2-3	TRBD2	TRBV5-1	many	TGCGCCAGCAGCTCCGCGGGACTAGCTCCAGATACGCAGTATTTT	CASSSAGLAPDTQYF
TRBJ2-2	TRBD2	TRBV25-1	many	TGTGCCAGCAGATCTAGCGGGACGAACACCGGGGAGCTGTTTTTT	CASRSSGTNTGELFF
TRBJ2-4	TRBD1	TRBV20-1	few	TGCAGTGCACAGGACAGGGGGGACAAAAACATTCAGTACTTC	CSAQDRGDKNIQYF
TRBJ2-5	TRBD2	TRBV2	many	TGTGCCAGCAGTGGAGGACTAGCGGGGTTAGAGACCCAGTACTTC	CASSGGLAGLETQYF
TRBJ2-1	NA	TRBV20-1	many	TGCAGTGCTATTTTGTCCATTGAGCAGTTCTTC	CSAILSIEQFF
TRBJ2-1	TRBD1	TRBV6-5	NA	TGTGCCAGCAGTTACTCACAGGGGGCACGGGATGAGCAGTTCTTC	CASSYSQGARDEQFF
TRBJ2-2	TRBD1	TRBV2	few	TGTGCCAGCAAAGACAGGGGGCTTACCACCGGGGAGCTGTTTTTT	CASKDRGLTTGELFF